This TCR beta chain was sequenced in a study of identical twins. The CDR3 is 13 residues long. Trimming removed 0 bases at V and 4 bases at J, with 7 bases between. Germline V gene data show CDR1 as SGHRS and CDR2 as YFSETQ. Template switching added a universal primer site, and cDNA bore unique molecular identifiers. TCRdb ran MiXCR on the 5' RACE reads and lists one entry per CDR3 protein. The table has 550,000 to 700,000 distinct CDR3 sequences, approximately 22% seen once. The same sample was also used in a study of T cells expressing NK-cell markers. That investigation notes: The sequencing cohort of eight donors included seven HCMV-seropositive individuals and one seronegative individual.

The genes are TRBV5-1 and TRBJ2-5; possibly TRBD1 or TRBD2 for D (5 bases each). The specimen was PBMCs. This clonotype originated in a woman between 18 and 30 years old in good health. The CDR3: CASSLAGTETQYF. In nucleotides, the CDR3 is TGCGCCAGCAGCTTGGCAGGGACAGAGACCCAGTACTTC.